This record looks at one T cell receptor (beta chain) sequence and its context. Antigen unknown. This specimen comes from a study of T-cell reconstitution after alpha-beta-depleted transplantation in children. Study-wide results and limits: Surviving recipient T cells and intrathymic progenitors accounted for some patients' high TCRbeta diversity at day 60. Expanded graft clones, several hundred of them, were reportedly the source of alpha-beta T cells about two months after transplant.

Preparation of the TCRbeta library involved a method that used unique molecular identifiers. TCRdb reprocessed the PCR reads via MiXCR and lists one record per CDR3 protein. The data hold around 960,000 distinct CDR3 sequences, with about 31% observed a single time. This clonotype was sampled from a boy under two years old who had a stem cell transplant for SCID, so the T cells may come from the graft donor. This sample comprised PBMCs, mostly from graft donor cells, obtained 360 days after TCRalphabeta/CD19-depleted stem cell transplant.

The CDR3 loop reads CASSRDSWETQYF. The CDR3 nucleotides are TGTGCCAGCAGCCGTGACTCGTGGGAGACCCAGTACTTC. The chain couples TRBV7-3 to TRBJ2-5; D call uncertain. V was clipped by 5 bases and J by 5 bases, with 12 bases between them. Germline CDR1 SGHTA, CDR2 FQGTGA. The CDR3 spans 13 residues.